This T cell receptor beta chain was profiled in a study of identical twins. The sample holds many counts of this clonotype. TCRdb redid the calling of the 5' RACE reads with MiXCR, one entry per CDR3 protein. The table shows 690,000 or so distinct CDR3 sequences, with around 6% occurring only once. This CDR3 is built from 17 residues. The junction had 7 bases not matched to a gene; V was cut back by 5 bases and J by 0 bases. CDR1 and CDR2 (germline): MNHEY, SVGEGT. Sequencing was carried out using naive T cells sorted from blood. This chain uses TRBV6-2 or TRBV6-3 with TRBJ2-7; 13 positions match TRBD2. This TCR came from a man aged 18 to 29 in good health. This chain's CDR3 is CASSRTGLAGSSYEQYF. CDR3 bases: TGTGCCAGCAGTCGGACGGGACTAGCGGGGAGCTCCTACGAGCAGTACTTC.